This passage covers 26 T cell receptor beta chains from one sample sequenced in a study of radiotherapy plus CTLA-4 blockade in lung cancer. TCRdb keeps only in-frame clones here, not all; method: immunoSEQ multiplex PCR. The table includes fewer than 45,000 clones, approximately 77% detected once. Sequenced material: peripheral blood, taken from a patient treated with radiotherapy plus ipilimumab. The receptors originated from a human donor with non-small cell lung cancer who had stable disease on radiotherapy plus ipilimumab.

This sequence joins TRBV19 and TRBJ2-7; a weak D match, TRBD1 (6 bases). Per germline, CDR1 LNHDA and CDR2 SQIVND (reference sequence). V was shortened by 4 bases and J by 1 base, with 11 bases between the two germline ends. The CDR3 runs to 14 residues. The CDR3 sequence: CASSTKQGSYEQYF. CDR3 nucleotides: TGTGCCAGTAGTACCAAACAGGGATCCTACGAGCAGTACTTC.

This clone was counted only a few times. V is TRBV27 and J is TRBJ1-2; D not certain. V was clipped by 6 bases and J by 5 bases, with 10 bases between them. Germline CDR1 is MNHEY and CDR2 is SMNVEV (reference sequence). The CDR3 spans 12 residues. CDR3 sequence reads: CASRDWRYGYTF. The CDR3 DNA is TGTGCCAGCAGGGACTGGCGATATGGCTACACCTTC.

This chain joins TRBV29-1 and TRBJ1-5, with D maybe TRBD1 (5 bases). Germline V gene data show CDR1 as SQVTM and CDR2 as ANQGSEA. The CDR3 sequence is 13 residues long. V was trimmed by 5 bases and J by 7 bases, leaving 15 bases between them. Written as DNA, the CDR3 is TGCAGCGTTCAGGGAAACATCGGCCAGCCCCAGCATTTT. It codes for CSVQGNIGQPQHF.

The chain has TRBV7-2 and TRBJ2-5; 7 nucleotides match TRBD2. V shed 8 bases, J shed 5 bases, and the junction held 17 bases outside the gene matches. The CDR3 covers 16 residues. CDR1 is SGHTA and CDR2 is FQGNSA in the germline V gene. The CDR3 loop reads CASRSGPATPGETQYF. DNA for the CDR3: TGTGCCAGCCGTAGCGGGCCAGCAACCCCGGGGGAGACCCAGTACTTC.

The gene calls are TRBV5-6 and TRBJ1-2; 9 nucleotides align to TRBD1. The CDR3 totals 17 residues. V trimming: 4 bases; J trimming: 7 bases; junction bases outside the gene matches: 17. From germline, CDR1 is SGHDT and CDR2 YYEEEE. CDR3 amino acids: CASSRTGVSKLFRGYTF. CDR3 DNA: TGTGCCAGCAGCCGGACAGGGGTGAGCAAACTCTTCCGTGGCTACACCTTC.

This chain connects TRBV10-3 to TRBJ2-7; D might be TRBD1 (5 bases). Germline V gene sequence: CDR1 ENHRY, CDR2 SYGVKD. V was clipped by 1 base and J by 0 bases, with 10 bases between them. The CDR3 has 15 amino acids. The CDR3 bases are TGTGCCATCAGTGAGTTCAGGGCCCCCTCCTACGAGCAGTACTTC. Protein product: CAISEFRAPSYEQYF.

The chain uses TRBV4-1 and TRBJ2-3, with a possible D match to TRBD2 (5 bases). This CDR3 has 14 amino acids. CDR1 and CDR2 (germline): MGHRA, YSYEKL. Trimming pared 4 bases from V and 7 bases from J, leaving 15 bases between. The CDR3 here is CASSRITGNYTQYF. CDR3 DNA sequence: TGCGCCAGCAGCCGAATAACCGGGAATTATACGCAGTATTTT.

The V and J genes are TRBV27 and TRBJ1-2; D unclear. Germline CDR1 and CDR2: MNHEY and SMNVEV (reference sequence). V was shortened by 1 base and J by 10 bases, with 19 bases between the two germline ends. The CDR3 runs to 15 residues. CDR3 sequence: CASSLYSGVPWDYTF. CDR3 DNA sequence: TGTGCCAGCAGTTTATATAGCGGGGTCCCCTGGGACTACACCTTC.

The chain recombines TRBV10-2 with TRBJ2-2; D possibly corresponds to TRBD1 (6 bases). Germline V CDR1 and CDR2: WSHSY, SAAADI. The CDR3 extends over 15 amino acids. Trimming removed 6 bases from V and 1 base from J, with 12 bases in between. The CDR3 reads CASRGQNLNTGELFF. As DNA, the CDR3 is TGCGCCAGCAGAGGACAGAACTTGAACACCGGGGAGCTGTTTTTT.

This CDR3 reads CASSLAGQGWNGYTF. In DNA form, the CDR3 reads TGCGCCAGCAGCTTGGCGGGACAGGGGTGGAATGGCTACACCTTC. The V gene is TRBV5-1, the J gene TRBJ1-2; 10 nucleotides line up with TRBD1. Germline V gives CDR1 SGHRS, CDR2 YFSETQ. CDR3 length: 15 residues. V lost 0 bases and J lost 6; bases outside the gene matches: 5.

This rearrangement joins TRBV5-3 to TRBJ2-5; 7 positions agree with TRBD1. TRBV5-3 is filed as an ORF, its function uncertain. Losses at the gene ends were 3 bases for V and 4 bases for J; bases not matched to a gene: 21. There are 19 residues in the CDR3. CDR3 residues: CARSYTKLRTGARRETQYF. CDR3 nucleotides: TGTGCCAGAAGCTACACCAAGCTGCGGACAGGCGCTCGCCGAGAGACCCAGTACTTC.

The table lists this clone with a few counts. This chain connects TRBV27 to TRBJ1-2; 9 nucleotides match TRBD1. The V segment lost 2 bases and the J segment 7 bases; nucleotides outside the gene matches: 5. The CDR3 has 14 residues. In germline, CDR1 is MNHEY, CDR2 SMNVEV (reference sequence). The CDR3 region is CASSLSRTGVGYTF. CDR3 coding DNA: TGTGCCAGCAGTTTAAGTCGGACAGGGGTTGGCTACACCTTC.

The chain combines TRBV7-2 with TRBJ2-1; 12 bases line up with TRBD2. CDR3 length equals 18 residues. The ends lost 5 bases at V and 5 bases at J; junction bases unmatched: 13. CDR1 is SGHTA and CDR2 is FQGNSA in the germline V gene. CDR3 amino acids: CASSTRRVLAGGHNEQFF. DNA of the CDR3: TGTGCCAGCAGCACGAGGCGCGTACTAGCGGGGGGACACAATGAGCAGTTCTTC.

This clone has just a few counts. The CDR3 protein is CASSLVGEWRIGYTF. The CDR3 nucleotides are TGTGCCAGCAGCTTAGTTGGAGAATGGCGTATCGGCTACACCTTC. V usage is TRBV11-1 and J usage is TRBJ1-2; no firm D call. Germline loops: CDR1 SGHAT, CDR2 FQDESV (reference sequence). The V end was cut by 1 base, the J end by 8 bases, with 17 bases between. The CDR3 has 15 residues.

This clone was seen a handful of times. The chain is built from TRBV6-5 and TRBJ2-7; 11 nucleotides line up with TRBD1. Germline CDR1 and CDR2: MNHEY and SVGAGI. The CDR3 covers 14 residues. Unmatched junction bases numbered 4, after V lost 5 bases and J lost 4 bases. CDR3 DNA: TGTGCCAGCAGTGGGACAGGGGGAACATACGAGCAGTACTTC. This sequence encodes CASSGTGGTYEQYF.

V is TRBV6-1 and J is TRBJ1-2; a possible D gene is TRBD1 (6 bases). Germline CDR1 and CDR2: MNHNS and SASEGT. The V and J ends lost 7 bases and 2 bases respectively, with 8 bases between them. The CDR3 length is 12 residues. Here the CDR3 DNA reads TGTGCCAGCACAACAGGGAACTATGGCTACACCTTC. The encoded protein is CASTTGNYGYTF.

The chain carries TRBV18 and TRBJ2-7, with a possible D match to TRBD1 (6 bases). The CDR3 is made up of 15 amino acids. V was cut by 3 bases and J by 1 base, with 13 bases left in between. Per the germline V gene, CDR1 is KGHSH and CDR2 is LQKENI. For the CDR3, the DNA is TGTGCCAGCTCACCGGGACAAGAAGCTTCCTACGAGCAGTACTTC. Its protein is CASSPGQEASYEQYF. Full variable domain (rest looked up from reference TRBV18 and TRBJ2-7): NAGVMQNPRHLVRRRGQEARLRCSPMKGHSHVYWYRQLPEEGLKFMVYLQKENIIDESGMPKERFSAEFPKEGPSILRIQQVVRGDSAAYFCASSPGQEASYEQYFGPGTRLTVT.

V usage is TRBV7-3 and J usage is TRBJ2-1; tentatively, D is TRBD2 (5 bases). The CDR3 is 16 amino acids. Germline values: CDR1 SGHTA, CDR2 FQGTGA. V lost 0 bases and J lost 2, with 11 bases in between. Here the CDR3 reads CASSLTPSGTYNEQFF. CDR3 DNA sequence: TGTGCCAGCAGCTTAACACCCTCGGGAACCTACAATGAGCAGTTCTTC.

The rearrangement uses TRBV4-1 and TRBJ2-3; 8 bases align to TRBD2. CDR1 and CDR2 from the germline V gene are MGHRA and YSYEKL. The CDR3 covers 15 residues. Unmatched junction bases numbered 7, after V lost 3 bases and J lost 5 bases. This CDR3 reads CASSHDGLAQDTQYF. CDR3 sequence (DNA): TGCGCCAGCAGCCATGATGGACTAGCACAAGATACGCAGTATTTT.

J is TRBJ1-4 and V is TRBV7-2, with D unclear. V lost 4 bases and J 3 bases, leaving 12 bases between the germline ends. Germline CDR1 is SGHTA and CDR2 is FQGNSA. This CDR3 has 15 amino acids. CDR3 loop: CASSSGGGANEKLFF. The CDR3 DNA reads as TGTGCCAGCAGCTCTGGCGGCGGAGCTAATGAAAAACTGTTTTTT.

In DNA, the CDR3 is TGTGCCTGGGCGGGGGTAAATGAGCAGTTCTTC. Its protein product is CAWAGVNEQFF. V gene TRBV30 combines with J gene TRBJ2-1, with 7 nucleotides matching TRBD2. The V gene's germline CDR1 is GTSNPN and CDR2 SVGIG (reference sequence). After removal of 5 bases from V and 7 bases from J, the junction contained 2 bases not matched to a gene. The CDR3 is made up of 11 amino acids.

The chain uses TRBV27 and TRBJ1-1; 7 bases match TRBD1. From germline, CDR1 is MNHEY and CDR2 SMNVEV (reference sequence). V shed 4 bases and J 10 bases; nucleotides not matched to a gene: 3. CDR3 length equals 11 residues. The CDR3 sequence: CASSSQGRAFF. The DNA for the CDR3 is TGTGCCAGCAGTTCACAGGGGCGAGCTTTCTTT.

A single count supports this clone. The rearrangement links TRBV2 to TRBJ1-3, with D tentatively TRBD1 (5 bases). CDR1 is SNHLY and CDR2 is FYNNEI in the germline V gene. The CDR3 sequence is 17 residues long. Trimming took off 0 bases at V and 0 bases at J, with 12 bases between the two ends. The chain's CDR3 is CASSEAGTYHSGNTIYF. The CDR3 coding sequence is TGTGCCAGCAGTGAAGCCGGGACTTACCACTCTGGAAACACCATATATTTT.

CDR3 sequence reads: CASSPRDSPAYNEQFF. The CDR3 DNA reads TGTGCCAGCTCACCACGGGACTCCCCGGCATACAATGAGCAGTTCTTC. This chain connects TRBV18 to TRBJ2-1; D may be TRBD2 (6 bases). The CDR3 runs 16 residues. Germline V gives CDR1 KGHSH, CDR2 LQKENI. Trimming cost V 1 base and J 4 bases, with 14 bases left between them.

The genes are TRBV7-9 and TRBJ1-5; TRBD1 matches at 8 bases. V dropped 5 bases and J dropped 4; count of bases not matched to a gene: 7. Germline lookup yields CDR1 SEHNR and CDR2 FQNEAQ (reference sequence). The CDR3 runs 15 residues. The CDR3 sequence: CASSKTGVANQPQHF. CDR3 bases: TGTGCCAGCAGCAAGACAGGGGTCGCTAATCAGCCCCAGCATTTT.

This rearrangement joins TRBV9 to TRBJ1-3, with TRBD1 as a possible D gene (5 bases). The V and J ends lost 0 bases and 4 bases respectively, with 11 bases between them. The germline CDR1 and CDR2 sequences are SGDLS and YYNGEE. The length of the CDR3 is 15 residues. CDR3 region: CASSVAWGSGNTIYF. The CDR3 DNA reads as TGTGCCAGCAGCGTAGCTTGGGGCTCGGGAAACACCATATATTTT. Drawing the rest from reference TRBV9 and TRBJ1-3, the complete variable domain is DSGVTQTPKHLITATGQRVTLRCSPRSGDLSVYWYQQSLDQGLQFLIQYYNGEERAKGNILERFSAQQFPDLHSELNLSSLELGDSALYFCASSVAWGSGNTIYFGEGSWLTVV.